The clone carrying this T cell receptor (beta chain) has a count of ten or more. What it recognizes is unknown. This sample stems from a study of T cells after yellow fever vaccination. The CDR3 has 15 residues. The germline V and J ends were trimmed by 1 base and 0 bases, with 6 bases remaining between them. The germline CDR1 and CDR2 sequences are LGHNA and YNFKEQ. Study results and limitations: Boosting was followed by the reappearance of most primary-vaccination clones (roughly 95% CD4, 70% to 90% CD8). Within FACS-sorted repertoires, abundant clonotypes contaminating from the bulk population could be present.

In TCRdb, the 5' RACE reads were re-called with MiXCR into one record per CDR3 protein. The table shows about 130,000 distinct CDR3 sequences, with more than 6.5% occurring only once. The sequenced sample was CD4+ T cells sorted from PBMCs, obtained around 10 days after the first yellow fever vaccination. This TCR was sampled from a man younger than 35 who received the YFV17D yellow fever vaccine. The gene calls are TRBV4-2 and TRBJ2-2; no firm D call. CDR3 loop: CASSQGAANTGELFF. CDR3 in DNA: TGTGCCAGCAGCCAAGGGGCGGCGAACACCGGGGAGCTGTTTTTT.